The 13 T cell receptor beta chains given below trace back to one sample, sequenced in a study of cytomegalovirus exposure and HLA in healthy donors. A multiplex PCR was run with 60 Vbeta primers and 13 Jbeta primers. Only in-frame clones appear in the TCRdb table, and some are missing; sequencing was by immunoSEQ multiplex PCR. The data contain about 130,000 clones, 60% to 80% of them seen just once; the ten biggest clones take up approximately 2.6%. The specimen sequenced was PBMCs. These receptors all stem from a woman between 55 and 75 years old in good health and CMV-seropositive.

This clone was detected only once. The V call is TRBV19, the J call TRBJ2-3, with 7 bases lining up with TRBD2. Germline V gene sequence: CDR1 LNHDA, CDR2 SQIVND (reference sequence). With V trimmed by 2 bases and J by 5 bases, 7 bases remained unmatched. This CDR3 comprises 15 residues. The CDR3 is CASSILGGKRDTQYF. The DNA for the CDR3 is TGTGCCAGTAGTATACTGGGAGGGAAGAGAGATACGCAGTATTTT.

The chain combines TRBV6-5 with TRBJ1-6; D ambiguous. CDR3 length equals 15 residues. The germline CDR1 and CDR2 sequences are MNHEY and SVGAGI. Trimming removed 2 bases at V and 5 bases at J, with 10 bases between. The CDR3 sequence is CASSYVDLDNSPLHF. CDR3 DNA: TGTGCCAGCAGTTACGTGGACTTAGATAATTCACCCCTCCACTTT.

V and J are TRBV28 and TRBJ2-2; D is possibly TRBD2 (5 bases). Germline lookup yields CDR1 MDHEN and CDR2 SYDVKM. V was cut by 7 bases and J by 0 bases, with 15 bases left in between. This CDR3 is built from 16 residues. CDR3 nucleotide sequence: TGTGCCAGCACCCGGGGTCGGGGTGCGAACACCGGGGAGCTGTTTTTT. Translating it yields CASTRGRGANTGELFF. Combining the CDR3 with reference TRBV28 and TRBJ2-2 gives the whole variable domain DVKVTQSSRYLVKRTGEKVFLECVQDMDHENMFWYRQDPGLGLRLIYFSYDVKMKEKGDIPEGYSVSREKKERFSLILESASTNQTSMYLCASTRGRGANTGELFFGEGSRLTVL.

The chain is built from TRBV29-1 and TRBJ1-1; D might be TRBD1 (6 bases). V lost 6 bases and J lost 9, with 17 bases in between. Germline V gene data show CDR1 as SQVTM and CDR2 as ANQGSEA. This CDR3 spans 12 amino acids. CDR3 loop: CSVGAGVGQAFF. In DNA form, the CDR3 reads TGCAGCGTGGGGGCGGGGGTTGGGCAAGCTTTCTTT.

V and J are TRBV27 and TRBJ1-5; the D gene is possibly TRBD1 (5 bases). V lost 3 bases to trimming and J lost 1 base, with 7 bases between them. This CDR3 has 14 amino acids. Germline CDR1 reads MNHEY; CDR2 reads SMNVEV (reference sequence). The CDR3 sequence is CASSLTASNQPQHF. CDR3 nucleotide sequence: TGTGCCAGCAGTTTGACAGCAAGCAATCAGCCCCAGCATTTT.

This clone appeared a single time. The chain combines TRBV6-5 with TRBJ2-5, with 10 bases aligning to TRBD1. The CDR3 runs 14 residues. Germline V CDR1 and CDR2: MNHEY, SVGAGI. Unmatched junction bases numbered 4, after V lost 6 bases and J lost 3 bases. The CDR3 region has the DNA TGTGCCAGCAGCCCGGGGACAGGGGAAGAGACCCAGTACTTC. Protein: CASSPGTGEETQYF.

V is TRBV7-2 and J is TRBJ1-5, with 7 bases that match TRBD1. The CDR3 runs 14 residues. V trimming: 4 bases; J trimming: 9 bases; junction bases outside the gene matches: 9. From germline, CDR1 is SGHTA and CDR2 FQGNSA. The CDR3 is CASSWTGPRGPQHF. The CDR3 DNA reads as TGTGCCAGCAGCTGGACAGGACCCCGTGGGCCCCAGCATTTT.

The chain carries TRBV7-6 and TRBJ2-2, with D possibly matching TRBD2 (5 bases). From germline, CDR1 is SGHVS and CDR2 FNYEAQ. Trimming removed 0 bases at V and 6 bases at J, with 11 bases between. This CDR3 region has 15 residues. The CDR3 bases are TGTGCCAGCAGCTTAGCGCGCAATAGCGCCGGGGAGCTGTTTTTT. Translating it yields CASSLARNSAGELFF.

The genes are TRBV19 and TRBJ1-2, with TRBD1 matching 10 bases. The germline V gene has CDR1 LNHDA and CDR2 SQIVND (reference sequence). The CDR3 runs to 13 residues. Trimming cost V 4 bases and J 5 bases; bases outside gene matches: 1. CDR3 amino acids: CASSKDRGYGYTF. In DNA, the CDR3 is TGTGCCAGTAGTAAGGACAGGGGGTATGGCTACACCTTC.

This clone was seen only a few times. The chain couples TRBV9 to TRBJ1-2; D might be TRBD1 (6 bases). V lost 6 bases, J lost 7 bases, and 13 bases lay in between. CDR1 is SGDLS and CDR2 is YYNGEE in the germline V gene. This CDR3 is 12 amino acids long. The CDR3 region is CASNRGGVGYTF. CDR3 bases: TGTGCCAGCAACCGGGGGGGCGTTGGCTACACCTTC.

The gene calls are TRBV29-1 and TRBJ1-1; D is perhaps TRBD1 (5 bases). V was trimmed by 6 bases and J by 14 bases, leaving 16 bases between them. Germline CDR1 is SQVTM and CDR2 is ANQGSEA. CDR3 size: 10 residues. The CDR3: CSVGGTTPFF. The CDR3 DNA reads as TGCAGCGTGGGGGGGACTACGCCCTTCTTT.

V gene TRBV7-9 combines with J gene TRBJ1-4; TRBD1 agrees at 8 bases. This CDR3 region has 14 residues. Germline V gene lookup returns CDR1 SEHNR and CDR2 FQNEAQ (reference sequence). The junction had 4 bases not matched to a gene; V was cut back by 1 base and J by 9 bases. The DNA of the CDR3 is TGTGCCAGCAGCTTAGGGACAGGGTTGCAAAAACTGTTTTTT. Translated, it gives CASSLGTGLQKLFF.

The V gene is TRBV6-5, the J gene TRBJ2-7; possible D gene TRBD1, 6 bases. CDR1 and CDR2 from the germline V gene are MNHEY and SVGAGI. V gave up 2 bases and J gave up 5 bases, with 10 bases separating them. The CDR3 is 13 amino acids. CDR3 coding DNA: TGTGCCAGCAGTTACGGGGCAGGGGACGAGCAGTACTTC. Protein: CASSYGAGDEQYF.